This TCR beta chain was obtained from a study of blood T cell repertoires in COVID-19. At the level of the study: The United States, Italy and Spain were the sources of the acute and convalescent COVID-19 samples. Sources were T cells, B-cell-depleted T cells, or PBMCs; the material itself was cDNA or gDNA.

V was pared by 0 bases and J by 7 bases, with 9 bases between. CDR1 is LNHDA and CDR2 is SQIVND in the germline V gene (reference sequence). The CDR3 extends over 13 amino acids. TCRdb's table, derived via immunoSEQ multiplex PCR, lists solely in-frame clones and lacks some. The sample records roughly 220,000 clones, 70% to 90% being singletons. The chain carries TRBV19 and TRBJ1-2; D is unclear. This TCR came from a man older than 75 with acute or convalescent COVID-19. Sequenced input: peripheral blood. Written as DNA, the CDR3 is TGTGCCAGTAGTATAGATCCCCGGGGTGGCTACACCTTC. It translates to CASSIDPRGGYTF.